This TCR beta chain was captured by sequencing in a study of CD8+ T cells in alopecia areata. Study-wide results and caveats: Lesional scalp displayed greater clonality than normal scalp, most notably in alopecia totalis/universalis.

Extracted from the samples, RNA was reverse transcribed into cDNA to serve as the sequencing template. The protocol was immunoSEQ multiplex PCR, while the TCRdb copy is restricted to in-frame clones and leaves out a portion. Of fewer than 250,000 clones in the sample, under 40% were seen once. V was clipped by 4 bases and J by 5 bases; unmatched bases: 9. The V gene's germline CDR1 is SGDLS and CDR2 YYNGEE. This CDR3 spans 15 amino acids. Treatment denoted: oral pan-JAK inhibitor, 5-10 mg twice daily. Alopecia areata patients gave lesional scalp punch biopsies and peripheral blood samples. This clone came up a few times. What it recognizes is unknown.

V is TRBV9 and J is TRBJ2-5; 9 bases are shared with TRBD2. The sequencing here drew on CD4+ T cells sorted from blood, taken between weeks 30 and 35, from a patient treated with tofacitinib. This receptor was taken from a human donor with alopecia areata. The CDR3 region has the DNA TGTGCCAGCAGCAACAGCGGGAGGTTCGGCGAGACCCAGTACTTC. This encodes CASSNSGRFGETQYF.